This TCR beta chain came from a study of shared clonotypes between healthy human individuals. Findings and caveats of the study: Naive subsets, compared against memory subsets, generally had larger estimated richness values.

Authors' methods: Junction-only immunoSEQ sequences carried no quality scores, so filtering differed. Assay: immunoSEQ multiplex PCR; the TCRdb copy retains only in-frame clones and omits some. V, J and clone size derive from that table, while D and trimming were established from the DNA sequence. The sample yields over a million clones, around 97% seen once. This clone was detected once. Its antigen is unidentified. Trimming stripped 10 bases from V and 6 bases from J, with 13 bases between. In germline, CDR1 is MNHEY, CDR2 SVGAGI. The length of the CDR3 is 12 residues. Material: naive CD4+ T cells sorted from blood. Documented subset: CD45RA+ positively selected. The receptor was derived from a man aged 25-45 years in good health. This chain joins TRBV6-5 and TRBJ2-1; D unclear. DNA for the CDR3: TGTGCCACTCAGTTACAGCCCAATGAGCAGTTCTTC. Amino acids: CATQLQPNEQFF.